This T cell receptor (beta chain) was identified during a study of blood T cell repertoires in COVID-19. Data came from immunoSEQ multiplex PCR; TCRdb stores just in-frame clones and leaves some out. The sample yields 190,000 or so clones, around four fifths seen once. J lost 10 bases, V lost 2 bases, and 15 bases had no gene match. There are 17 residues in the CDR3. Germline CDR1 is SGHNT and CDR2 is YYREEE (reference sequence). This chain joins TRBV5-4 and TRBJ1-6, with 7 bases matching TRBD1. The sequenced sample consisted of PBMCs or T cells enriched from blood (not recorded which). The origin of this receptor is a man aged 35 to 55 who had recovered from COVID-19. The CDR3 spells CASSFDIAGGYGSPLHF. The CDR3 DNA is TGTGCCAGCAGCTTTGATATAGCAGGGGGATATGGGTCACCCCTCCACTTT.